This TCR beta chain was observed in a study of shared clonotypes between healthy human individuals. Overall study results and limits: Naive subsets generally exceeded memory subsets in estimated richness.

Memory CD4+ cells were the fraction left after CD45RA+ naive selection. About this clone itself: Its target is not known. Additional DNA sequences in this sample encode the identical CDR3.

Every immunoSEQ plate was one replicate of a subset's evenly spread DNA. Source study methods: Filtering differed for immunoSEQ, which gave only junction sequences without quality scores. The repertoire was sequenced with immunoSEQ multiplex PCR; TCRdb's copy has only in-frame clones and lacks some. The V and J calls and clone size are taken from that table; D and trimming were inferred from the DNA. Altogether roughly 2 million clones are present, over 85% being singletons, with the ten largest covering 0.1% to 0.15%. The sequence derives from a man between 18 and 29 years old in good health. The sequencing input was naive CD4+ T cells sorted from blood. Documented subset: CD45RA+ positively selected.

The CDR3 DNA is TGCGCCAGCAGCTCCGGGACATCAACTAATGAAAAACTGTTTTTT. The encoded protein is CASSSGTSTNEKLFF. This chain uses TRBV5-1 with TRBJ1-4; maybe TRBD1 (6 bases). Trimming removed 3 bases at V and 0 bases at J, with 9 bases between. The CDR3 contains 15 residues. The germline CDR1 and CDR2 sequences are SGHRS and YFSETQ.